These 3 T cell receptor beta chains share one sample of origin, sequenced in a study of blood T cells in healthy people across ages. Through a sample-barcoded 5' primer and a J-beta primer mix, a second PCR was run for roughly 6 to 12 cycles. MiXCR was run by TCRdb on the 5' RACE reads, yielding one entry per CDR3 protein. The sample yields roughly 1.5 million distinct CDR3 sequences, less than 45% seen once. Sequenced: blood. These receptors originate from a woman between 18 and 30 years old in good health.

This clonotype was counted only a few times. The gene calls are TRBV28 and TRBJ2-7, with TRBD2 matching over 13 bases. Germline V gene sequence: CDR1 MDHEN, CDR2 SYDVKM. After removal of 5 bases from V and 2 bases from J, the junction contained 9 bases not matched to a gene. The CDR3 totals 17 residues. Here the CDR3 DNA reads TGTGCCAGCAGTCAGACTAGCGGGAGGTGGTTCCCCTACGAGCAGTACTTC. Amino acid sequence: CASSQTSGRWFPYEQYF.

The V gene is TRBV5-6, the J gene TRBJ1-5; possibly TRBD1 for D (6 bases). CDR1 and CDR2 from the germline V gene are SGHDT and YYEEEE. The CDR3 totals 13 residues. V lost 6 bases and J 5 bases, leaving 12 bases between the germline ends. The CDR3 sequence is CASNTPGDQPQHF. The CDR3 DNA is TGTGCCAGCAACACCCCAGGGGATCAGCCCCAGCATTTT.

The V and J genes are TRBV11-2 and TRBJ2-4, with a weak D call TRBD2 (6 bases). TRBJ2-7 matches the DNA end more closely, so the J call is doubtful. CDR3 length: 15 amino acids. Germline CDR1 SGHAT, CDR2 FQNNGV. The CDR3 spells CASSSLRGPSYEQYF. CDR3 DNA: TGTGCCAGCAGCTCCCTGCGGGGCCCCTCCTACGAGCAGTACTTC.